Below, 23 T cell receptor beta chains from the same sample are listed, as sequenced in a study of regulatory T cells in long-lasting Graves disease. Investigators prepared the TCR beta libraries by applying iRepertoire HTBI primers and Arm-PCR of CDR3 regions. Using its own MiXCR run on the multiplex PCR reads, TCRdb lists one record per CDR3 protein. Seen here are approximately 540,000 distinct CDR3 sequences, about 12% observed once, and the top ten hold around 9.3%. Indicated time point: newly diagnosed GD, antithyroid drugs for less than 3 months. PBMCs were the source of the RNA used for TCR sequencing. This sample was also put to use in a study of T cells in Graves' hyperthyroidism and ophthalmopathy.

The input for sequencing was peripheral blood mononuclear cells (PBMCs), taken at new diagnosis, from a patient treated with antithyroid drugs. The receptors derive from a woman aged 25 to 39 with Graves disease.

This clonotype was counted between two and nine times. One end of the junction does not line up with germline, which may come from a read error. This chain joins TRBV6-1 and TRBJ1-3, with a possible D match to TRBD1 (5 bases). The CDR3 is 14 residues long. Germline-derived CDR1 and CDR2 are MNHNS and SASEGT. The CDR3: CASNRQSSGSTIYF. The CDR3 DNA follows: TGTGCCAGTAACCGACAGTCCTCTGGAAGCACCATATATTTT.

This clonotype was seen many times. The chain combines TRBV2 with TRBJ1-2; a possible D gene is TRBD1 (6 bases). V lost 2 bases and J lost 2, with 15 bases in between. The CDR3 loop spans 16 amino acids. Germline V CDR1 and CDR2: SNHLY, FYNNEI. For the CDR3, the DNA is TGTGCCAGCAGTGAAAGTTCGCACACAGGGAACTATGGCTACACCTTC. Encoded protein: CASSESSHTGNYGYTF. The variable domain in full, with the rest retrieved from reference TRBV2 and TRBJ1-2, is EPEVTQTPSHQVTQMGQEVILRCVPISNHLYFYWYRQILGQKVEFLVSFYNNEISEKSEIFDDQFSVERPDGSNFTLKIRSTKLEDSAMYFCASSESSHTGNYGYTFGSGTRLTVV.

The CDR3 region has the DNA TGTGCCAGCAGCTTGACATTTCTTAGCAATCAGCCCCAGCATTTT. Translating it yields CASSLTFLSNQPQHF. J is TRBJ1-5 and V is TRBV5-5, with D hard to call. Per germline, CDR1 SGHKS and CDR2 YYEKEE (reference sequence). CDR3 length equals 15 residues. The V end was cut by 1 base, the J end by 0 bases, with 8 bases between.

CDR3: CASSRSSGSSYEQYF. CDR3 nucleotides: TGTGCCAGTAGCCGGTCTTCAGGGAGCTCCTACGAGCAGTACTTC. The V and J genes are TRBV19 and TRBJ2-7; D tentatively fits TRBD1 or TRBD2 (5 bases each). CDR1 is LNHDA, CDR2 SQIVND, per germline (reference sequence). This CDR3 region has 15 residues. V dropped 6 bases and J dropped 0 bases, with 15 bases sitting between them.

This clonotype showed up many times. CDR3 bases: TGTGCCAGCAGTTACACAGGACTAGCGGTGAACAATGAGCAGTTCTTC. Translating it yields CASSYTGLAVNNEQFF. This sequence joins TRBV6-2 or TRBV6-3 and TRBJ2-1; 10 bases are a match to TRBD2. The length of the CDR3 is 16 residues. CDR1 MNHEY and CDR2 SVGEGT come from the germline V gene. V was clipped by 2 bases and J by 5 bases; unmatched bases: 6.

In its sample, this clonotype was seen many times. This chain joins TRBV27 and TRBJ1-6, with no clear D. From germline, CDR1 is MNHEY and CDR2 SMNVEV (reference sequence). The CDR3 covers 13 residues. Trimming removed 4 bases at V and 7 bases at J, with 8 bases between. CDR3 loop: CASSSRLNSPLHF. The CDR3 DNA reads as TGTGCCAGCAGTTCCCGGCTCAATTCACCCCTCCACTTT.

This clonotype was counted at least ten times. V usage is TRBV10-2 and J usage is TRBJ2-3, with D uncertain. V lost 4 bases and J lost 7, with 12 bases in between. Germline V CDR1 and CDR2: WSHSY, SAAADI. The CDR3 has 13 residues. DNA for the CDR3: TGCGCCAGCAGTGCAACACCTGGATATACGCAGTATTTT. Its protein product is CASSATPGYTQYF.

V usage is TRBV12-5 and J usage is TRBJ2-1; D is unclear. From germline, CDR1 is LGHNT and CDR2 FRNRAP. V shed 0 bases and J shed 6 bases, with 15 bases lying between them. The CDR3 has 16 amino acids. The CDR3 region is CASGLVLGTVSNEQFF. Here the CDR3 DNA reads TGTGCTAGTGGTTTGGTACTCGGAACAGTCTCCAATGAGCAGTTCTTC.

The V and J genes are TRBV7-9 and TRBJ2-1; TRBD2 aligns across 9 bases. CDR1 is SEHNR and CDR2 is FQNEAQ in the germline V gene (reference sequence). J gave up 6 bases and V 1 base, and 4 bases lay outside the gene matches. This CDR3 contains 15 residues. Written as DNA, the CDR3 is TGTGCCAGCAGCTTAGTAGCGGGAGCTCCCAATGAGCAGTTCTTC. Amino acid sequence: CASSLVAGAPNEQFF.

As concerns this clonotype: The junction departs from the called germline gene at one end, perhaps through a read error. This chain connects TRBV30 to TRBJ2-7; possibly TRBD1 or TRBD2 for D (5 bases each). Germline V CDR1 and CDR2: GTSNPN, SVGIG (reference sequence). The length of the CDR3 is 13 residues. CDR3 sequence reads: CAWGDGASYDQYF. The CDR3 bases are TGTGCCTGGGGGGACGGCGCCTCCTACGATCAGTACTTC.

The chain is built from TRBV6-1 and TRBJ1-2; the D gene is possibly TRBD1 (5 bases). Looked up from germline, CDR1 is MNHNS and CDR2 is SASEGT. V was clipped by 0 bases and J by 8 bases, with 13 bases between them. The CDR3 is 14 amino acids. The CDR3 here is CASSEAGGRRGYTF. The CDR3 DNA follows: TGTGCCAGCAGTGAAGCTGGGGGACGGAGGGGCTACACCTTC.

The genes are TRBV12-3 or TRBV12-4 and TRBJ2-1; TRBD1 might be the D (5 bases). The CDR3 has 15 residues. With 4 bases removed from V and 5 bases from J, the gap between germline ends came to 15 bases. CDR3 DNA sequence: TGTGCCAGCAGTTCATGGCAGGGAATGAACAATGAGCAGTTCTTC. Protein: CASSSWQGMNNEQFF.

This clonotype was detected many times. The chain joins TRBV5-1 to TRBJ2-1; D unclear. Germline assignment: CDR1 SGHRS and CDR2 YFSETQ. This CDR3 has 15 amino acids. Trimming stripped 2 bases from V and 0 bases from J, with 9 bases between. The CDR3 bases are TGCGCCAGCAGCTTCGATCCGAGCTCCTACAATGAGCAGTTCTTC. Its protein product is CASSFDPSSYNEQFF.

The chain carries TRBV6-2 or TRBV6-3 and TRBJ1-2; 9 bases match TRBD1. The CDR3 loop spans 18 amino acids. CDR1 is MNHEY and CDR2 is SVGEGT in the germline V gene. J lost 3 bases, V lost 2 bases, and 13 bases had no gene match. CDR3 region: CASSYHGTGHQQDYGYTF. The CDR3 region has the DNA TGTGCCAGCAGTTACCACGGGACAGGGCACCAACAGGACTATGGCTACACCTTC.

A remark on this clonotype: The conserved closing phenylalanine or tryptophan is absent in this CDR3, likely reflecting a read error. The chain links TRBV7-9 to TRBJ1-1, with TRBD1 identical over 11 bases. V was pared by 5 bases and J by 6 bases, with 5 bases of the junction left unmatched. This CDR3 comprises 14 residues. Germline V gene data show CDR1 as SEHNR and CDR2 as FQNEAQ (reference sequence). In nucleotides, the CDR3 is TGTGCCAGCAGCGAGGGACAGGGGGGCCCTGAAGCTTTCGTT. It specifies CASSEGQGGPEAFV.

This clonotype showed up many times. The genes are TRBV18 and TRBJ2-7, with a tentative D call TRBD2 (5 bases). Trimming cost V 3 bases and J 3 bases, with 15 bases left between them. Germline V gene data show CDR1 as KGHSH and CDR2 as LQKENI. The CDR3 length is 15 residues. The CDR3 coding sequence is TGTGCCAGCTCACCCCCCGGACCGGGGAACTACGAGCAGTACTTC. The encoded protein is CASSPPGPGNYEQYF.

The chain joins TRBV19 to TRBJ2-2; 7 nucleotides align to TRBD1. The V gene end was trimmed by 11 bases and the J gene end by 4 bases; junction bases not matched to a gene: 4. This CDR3 has 12 residues. CDR1 is LNHDA and CDR2 is SQIVND in the germline V gene (reference sequence). The CDR3 loop reads CAGRTGTGELFF. The CDR3 nucleotides read TGTGCCGGAAGGACAGGCACCGGGGAGCTGTTTTTT.

This clonotype showed up many times. The chain joins TRBV19 to TRBJ1-5; no firm D call. Trimming took off 2 bases at V and 0 bases at J, with 5 bases between the two ends. The CDR3 consists of 14 residues. Germline lookup yields CDR1 LNHDA and CDR2 SQIVND (reference sequence). CDR3 region: CASSIWSSNQPQHF. The CDR3 bases are TGTGCCAGTAGTATATGGAGTAGCAATCAGCCCCAGCATTTT.

To note about this clonotype: This may be a read error: a much more frequent sequence differs by one nucleotide. The V and J genes are TRBV19 and TRBJ1-1; 8 bases map to TRBD1. J was trimmed by 4 bases and V by 5 bases; bases with no gene match: 15. Germline V gene data show CDR1 as LNHDA and CDR2 as SQIVND (reference sequence). There are 17 residues in the CDR3. CDR3 DNA sequence: TGTGCCAGTAGTCGAATGGCCCGGACAGGGAGTTCCACTGAAGCTTTCTTT. Amino acid sequence: CASSRMARTGSSTEAFF.

This clonotype has more than one count but fewer than ten. The chain combines TRBV20-1 with TRBJ1-5, with D possibly matching TRBD1 (6 bases). The CDR3 sequence is 15 residues long. Deletions cut 3 bases from V and 5 bases from J, with 17 bases between. CDR1 is DFQATT and CDR2 is SNEGSKA in the germline V gene (reference sequence). CDR3: CSASRPGEGDQPQHF. The CDR3 DNA follows: TGCAGTGCTAGCCGCCCAGGGGAAGGCGATCAGCCCCAGCATTTT.

The chain links TRBV19 to TRBJ1-4; 9 bases map to TRBD1. In germline, CDR1 is LNHDA, CDR2 SQIVND (reference sequence). J lost 8 bases, V lost 6 bases, and 7 bases had no gene match. The CDR3 length is 14 residues. Here the CDR3 DNA reads TGTGCCAGTAGGGAGGGACAGGGTCGGGAAAAACTGTTTTTT. Translation gives CASREGQGREKLFF.

This clonotype was observed at least ten times. J is TRBJ2-2 and V is TRBV11-3; TRBD1 might be the D (5 bases). Germline CDR1 reads SGHNT; CDR2 reads YENEEA. The ends were cut back, 2 bases at V and 8 bases at J, with 9 bases in the middle. CDR3 length: 13 residues. The CDR3 DNA reads as TGTGCCAGCAGCTTACAGGGATTGGGGGAGCTGTTTTTT. It specifies CASSLQGLGELFF.

This chain links TRBV6-2 or TRBV6-3 with TRBJ1-1, with no clear D. The germline CDR1 and CDR2 sequences are MNHEY and SVGEGT. The CDR3 has 13 amino acids. The ends were cut back, 6 bases at V and 5 bases at J, with 13 bases in the middle. For the CDR3, the DNA is TGTGCCAGCAGCGAAACCTGGGGTACTGAAGCTTTCTTT. This codes for CASSETWGTEAFF.